The source of this TCR beta chain is a study of blood T cells in healthy people across ages (dated by TCRdb to between 2014 and 2016). For the wider study: Template switching captured roughly one uniquely barcoded TCR beta cDNA molecule per two T cells in model experiments. Donors of different ages were randomly distributed across sequencing lanes to avoid experimental bias. The donors were divided into four age groups: young (average 16 years), middle-aged (approximately 39), aged (roughly 66) and long-lived (about 84). Using the same blood draw, the study looked at two additional independent replicas of 1 million unique cDNA reads for two donors, one aged 18 to 30 and the other aged 80 or older. Using deep sequencing normalized with unique cDNA molecular identifiers, the study measured how TCR beta repertoire diversity changes with age. What the work shows at the level of the full study, not this receptor alone: Estimates of total diversity from one million sequenced T cells were regarded as lower bounds and underestimates. Observed TCR beta diversity correlated strongly with the percentage of naive T cells measured by flow cytometry. Compared with the aged group, the long-lived group had more naive CD4+ T cells, fewer expanded clones and increased TCR diversity, a pattern suggesting age selection. Observed TCR beta diversity per million T cells fell roughly linearly with age, and a significant reduction was already apparent by age approximately 40. The CMV infection status of donors was not known, potentially confounding age-related changes in expanded clonotypes. Because profiling used bulk unsorted PBMCs, naive and antigen-experienced compartments could not be compared conclusively.

The donors were around 39 Caucasian individuals from Russia, aged roughly 6 to 90 years, who were systemically healthy. About 10 milliliters of peripheral blood were collected from each donor into EDTA-treated Vacutainer tubes. Ficoll-Paque density-gradient centrifugation was used to isolate PBMCs, with at least 6 million obtained per sample. Trizol reagent was used to extract total RNA from PBMCs, with at least 6 micrograms per sample. For every donor, flow cytometry on a PBMC aliquot measured the percentage of naive CD45RAhigh/CD27high T cells. Counted from cysteine to phenylalanine, this CDR3 has 16 amino acids. Only the CDR3 DNA is retained, 48 bases long and in frame from the first base. CDR1 and CDR2, per the germline V gene (reference sequence), are DFQATT and SNEGSKA. V gives up 5 bases and J gives up 2 bases, and the segment between their germline ends measures 22 bases. On this clonotype itself: Its antigen specificity is not known. Per-nucleotide qualities are absent, and no much larger clonotype sits a single base away.

Library generation was performed with 5' RACE. A second PCR of about 7 to 12 cycles was performed with a sample-barcoded 5' primer and a J-beta primer mix. A template-switch 5' adaptor carrying 12 random nucleotides introduced a unique molecular identifier onto each TCR beta cDNA molecule. Each sample yielded at least 3 million CDR3-containing paired-end reads. First-strand cDNA synthesis was performed from all RNA using the Mint cDNA synthesis kit, with priming by a TRBC-specific oligonucleotide. All cDNA was treated with uracil-DNA glycosylase and then went through a first 18-cycle PCR with the universal primers M1SS and BC2_uni_R. On the authors' methods: For normalization, 1 million high-quality reads were randomly selected from each sample, with every read carrying a distinct molecular identifier. Instead of being binned into consensus sequences, reads with shared molecular identifiers were discarded. MiTCR, run with a Q25 quality threshold and the strictest error-elimination algorithm, handled CDR3 identification, clonotype clustering and error correction. A nonparametric unseen species model with Euler transformation was used to estimate a lower bound on total TCR beta diversity. TCRdb cleaned the public reads at Q25 with fastp, built clones with MiXCR and kept in-frame beta chains. Every entry covers one CDR3 protein and lists the most common genes and DNA from its rows. The V and J calls here are based on TCRdb, not the publication. The sample data list around 1,900,000 distinct CDR3 sequences, and more than 35% of these were observed just once. Roughly 23% of the sample comes from the top ten.

The chain joins TRBV20-1 to TRBJ2-7; TRBD2 might be the D gene, on 6 matching bases. This clonotype was obtained from a human donor in good health. The sequenced material came from blood. The CDR3 loop reads CSAPIHPGLAAYEQYF. The DNA is TGCAGTGCTCCAATCCACCCGGGGTTAGCGGCCTACGAGCAGTACTTC.